Presented here are 26 T cell receptor beta chains from one specimen sequenced in a study of blood T cells in healthy people across ages. Sample-barcoded 5' priming and a J-beta primer mix drove a second PCR of 7 to 11 cycles. TCRdb reanalysed the 5' RACE reads using MiXCR and keeps one entry per CDR3 protein. In the table there are some 370,000 distinct CDR3 sequences, about 55% of which are singletons. Sequenced: blood. The receptors here all came from a man aged 55 to 70 in good health.

The chain recombines TRBV20-1 with TRBJ2-3; D unclear. This CDR3 is built from 12 residues. The germline gives CDR1 DFQATT, CDR2 SNEGSKA (reference sequence). V was shortened by 6 bases and J by 2 bases, with 9 bases between the two germline ends. The CDR3 region is CSALLITDTQYF. The CDR3 bases are TGCAGTGCCCTCCTTATCACAGATACGCAGTATTTT.

The chain joins TRBV2 to TRBJ2-3; the match to TRBD2 covers 7 bases. The V and J ends lost 2 bases and 6 bases, in that order; junction bases with no gene match: 14. The CDR3 consists of 17 residues. Germline loops: CDR1 SNHLY, CDR2 FYNNEI. DNA of the CDR3: TGTGCCAGCAGTGAATCCGTTGCGGGAGCTGGAACGGATACGCAGTATTTT. Residues: CASSESVAGAGTDTQYF.

The chain combines TRBV20-1 with TRBJ2-5; 11 bases line up with TRBD2. The CDR3 is made up of 16 amino acids. Germline loops: CDR1 DFQATT, CDR2 SNEGSKA (reference sequence). J was trimmed by 2 bases and V by 0 bases; bases with no gene match: 5. CDR3 sequence reads: CSARDRGLAVQETQYF. CDR3 nucleotide sequence: TGCAGTGCTAGAGATCGGGGACTAGCGGTTCAAGAGACCCAGTACTTC.

A remark on this clonotype: Being one base from a much bigger clone, this may be a read error. The gene calls are TRBV5-5 and TRBJ2-5; 9 bases agree with TRBD2. TRBJ2-7 explains the end of the DNA better; the J call may be wrong. CDR3 length: 15 residues. CDR1 is SGHKS, CDR2 YYEKEE, per germline (reference sequence). CDR3 in amino acids: CASSLGASGIYEQYF. CDR3 sequence (DNA): TGTGCCAGCAGCTTGGGGGCTAGCGGGATCTACGAGCAGTACTTC.

This chain links TRBV5-1 with TRBJ1-1; no firm D call. CDR1 SGHRS and CDR2 YFSETQ come from the germline V gene. Trimming took off 5 bases at V and 2 bases at J, with 13 bases between the two ends. The CDR3 sequence is 14 residues long. The CDR3 here is CASSRLGSNTEAFF. CDR3 DNA: TGCGCCAGCAGTAGATTGGGCAGTAACACTGAAGCTTTCTTT. Supplemented by reference TRBV5-1 and TRBJ1-1, the full variable domain reads KAGVTQTPRYLIKTRGQQVTLSCSPISGHRSVSWYQQTPGQGLQFLFEYFSETQRNKGNFPGRFSGRQFSNSRSEMNVSTLELGDSALYLCASSRLGSNTEAFFGQGTRLTVV.

The chain joins TRBV7-8 to TRBJ2-1, with 11 bases aligning to TRBD2. J was trimmed by 5 bases and V by 5 bases; bases with no gene match: 8. Germline V lookup: CDR1 SGHVS, CDR2 FQNEAQ. CDR3 size: 16 residues. This CDR3 is CASSPKGLADNNEQFF. In DNA, the CDR3 is TGTGCCAGCAGCCCTAAGGGACTAGCGGACAACAATGAGCAGTTCTTC.

The chain links TRBV5-4 to TRBJ2-7; TRBD1 agrees at 10 bases. The J call may be faulty, since TRBJ2-5 better matches the DNA end. Germline V lookup: CDR1 SGHNT, CDR2 YYREEE (reference sequence). The CDR3 contains 15 residues. CDR3 region: CASSPPGQGMQTQYF. The CDR3 DNA reads TGTGCCAGCAGCCCACCGGGACAGGGGATGCAGACCCAGTACTTC.

This chain uses TRBV20-1 with TRBJ1-2, with D perhaps matching TRBD1 (5 bases). CDR1 DFQATT and CDR2 SNEGSKA come from the germline V gene (reference sequence). This CDR3 contains 15 residues. Trimming took off 0 bases at V and 0 bases at J, with 11 bases between the two ends. The CDR3, as DNA: TGCAGTGCTAGAGACCCCGGGACTGCTAACTATGGCTACACCTTC. As protein: CSARDPGTANYGYTF.

This clonotype has just one count. At one end, the junction sequence differs from germline, possibly due to a read error. The gene calls are TRBV28 and TRBJ2-1, with a weak D call TRBD2 (6 bases). Germline loops: CDR1 MDHEN, CDR2 SYDVKM. The CDR3 runs to 14 residues. CDR3 nucleotides: TGTGCCAGCAGTTGGGGGGAGTACAGGAATGGGCAGTTCTTC. Translated, it gives CASSWGEYRNGQFF.

This chain connects TRBV29-1 to TRBJ2-1; 9 nucleotides line up with TRBD2. The CDR3 length is 15 residues. V lost 8 bases, J lost 4 bases, and 12 bases stayed unmatched. Per germline, CDR1 SQVTM and CDR2 ANQGSEA. The CDR3, as DNA: TGCAGCCCCTTGTACGGGCGGGGGGGTTACAATGAGCAGTTCTTC. Its translation is CSPLYGRGGYNEQFF.

This clonotype was seen a few times. The chain joins TRBV27 to TRBJ2-7; TRBD1 matches at 12 bases. This CDR3 has 15 amino acids. Trimming at V came to 4 bases and at J to 2 bases, leaving 3 bases not matched to a gene. The germline CDR1 and CDR2 sequences are MNHEY and SMNVEV (reference sequence). Here the CDR3 DNA reads TGTGCCAGCAGTTCTGGGACAGGGGGCCCCTACGAGCAGTACTTC. This translates into CASSSGTGGPYEQYF.

The V call is TRBV4-1, the J call TRBJ2-1; D gene unclear. The CDR3 consists of 13 residues. V lost 0 bases and J lost 9, with 9 bases in between. Germline lookup yields CDR1 MGHRA and CDR2 YSYEKL. CDR3 nucleotides: TGCGCCAGCAGCCAAGAAGGGTACCGTGAGCAGTTCTTC. Translated: CASSQEGYREQFF.

This chain joins TRBV9 and TRBJ2-3, with D perhaps matching TRBD2 (5 bases). Trimming removed 3 bases from V and 3 bases from J, with 14 bases in between. Per germline, CDR1 SGDLS and CDR2 YYNGEE. The length of the CDR3 is 15 residues. Written as DNA, the CDR3 is TGTGCCAGCAGCGCCTTACTCGGACTGACAGATACGCAGTATTTT. Translating gives CASSALLGLTDTQYF.

This clonotype was counted only a few times. The gene calls are TRBV10-3 and TRBJ2-3; 10 bases fit TRBD2. Germline V gene sequence: CDR1 ENHRY, CDR2 SYGVKD. V trimming: 2 bases; J trimming: 5 bases; junction bases outside the gene matches: 7. The CDR3 sequence is 16 residues long. In DNA, the CDR3 is TGTGCCATCAGTGAGGGGCTAGCGGGAGAAATAGATACGCAGTATTTT. This codes for CAISEGLAGEIDTQYF.

The chain links TRBV20-1 to TRBJ2-4; tentatively, D is TRBD1 (5 bases). The J call may be wrong; the DNA end is better matched by TRBJ2-7. The CDR3 spans 12 residues. Germline CDR1 and CDR2: DFQATT and SNEGSKA (reference sequence). CDR3 in DNA: TGCAGTGCTCGGTTACAGGCCTACGAGCAGTACTTC. Its translation is CSARLQAYEQYF.

This rearrangement joins TRBV29-1 to TRBJ1-4; possible D gene TRBD1, 6 bases. With 4 bases removed from V and 3 bases from J, the gap between germline ends came to 6 bases. The germline V gene has CDR1 SQVTM and CDR2 ANQGSEA. The CDR3 is 12 residues long. DNA of the CDR3: TGCAGCGTTGCAGGGGCTAATGAAAAACTGTTTTTT. This gives the protein CSVAGANEKLFF. Filled out from reference TRBV29-1 and TRBJ1-4, the complete variable domain reads SAVISQKPSRDICQRGTSLTIQCQVDSQVTMMFWYRQQPGQSLTLIATANQGSEATYESGFVIDKFPISRPNLTFSTLTVSNMSPEDSSIYLCSVAGANEKLFFGSGTQLSVL.

This clonotype came up a few times. The V gene is TRBV20-1, the J gene TRBJ2-3; D is possibly TRBD1 (6 bases). The CDR3 totals 14 residues. Trimming pared 6 bases from V and 4 bases from J, leaving 17 bases between. Germline V gives CDR1 DFQATT, CDR2 SNEGSKA (reference sequence). The CDR3 DNA is TGCAGTGCCCCCAACCCCGGACAGCCAGATACGCAGTATTTT. This gives the protein CSAPNPGQPDTQYF.

This clonotype came up a few times. The V and J genes are TRBV20-1 and TRBJ2-7, with TRBD2 identical over 7 bases. With V trimmed by 0 bases and J by 3 bases, 8 bases remained unmatched. CDR3 length: 15 amino acids. The germline V gene has CDR1 DFQATT and CDR2 SNEGSKA (reference sequence). CDR3 region: CSAREGMTSSYEQYF. The CDR3 nucleotides read TGCAGTGCTAGAGAGGGGATGACTAGCAGCTACGAGCAGTACTTC.

The chain has TRBV18 and TRBJ2-4; the D gene could be TRBD1 or TRBD2 (6 bases each). The J call may be wrong; the DNA end is better matched by TRBJ2-7. CDR3 length equals 14 residues. CDR1 and CDR2 from the germline V gene are KGHSH and LQKENI. The CDR3 DNA sequence: TGTGCCAGCTCCCCGGGGGCTAGCCGCTACGAGCAGTACTTC. Protein: CASSPGASRYEQYF.

This clonotype was seen a few times. This chain uses TRBV3-1 with TRBJ2-4; a weak D match, TRBD1 (6 bases). The J call is in doubt because the DNA end fits TRBJ2-7 better. The length of the CDR3 is 11 residues. Germline V gene lookup returns CDR1 LGHDT and CDR2 YNNKEL (reference sequence). CDR3 DNA: TGTGCCAGCAGCCGGACAGACGAGCAGTACTTC. It translates to CASSRTDEQYF.

This clonotype was counted ten times or more. V and J are TRBV25-1 and TRBJ1-5; D is uncertain. Trimming shortened V by 1 base and J by 4 bases, and 8 bases separated the two germline ends. Germline CDR1 is MGHDK and CDR2 is SYGVNS. The CDR3 runs to 14 residues. Here the CDR3 DNA reads TGTGCCAGCAGTGAATCGGGCAGAAATCAGCCCCAGCATTTT. Translated: CASSESGRNQPQHF.

This clonotype was recorded once. The V call is TRBV7-6, the J call TRBJ2-7; TRBD1 matches 8 bases. The closer fit of TRBJ2-5 to the DNA end suggests the J call may be wrong. Germline CDR1 and CDR2: SGHVS and FNYEAQ. This CDR3 is 14 amino acids long. This chain's CDR3 is CASSPQTGVETQYF. The CDR3 DNA is TGTGCCAGCAGCCCTCAGACAGGGGTGGAGACCCAGTACTTC.

This clonotype has just a few counts. This chain uses TRBV6-2 or TRBV6-3 with TRBJ2-7; D possibly corresponds to TRBD1 (6 bases). The CDR3 is 15 amino acids. Germline assignment: CDR1 MNHEY and CDR2 SVGEGT. Trimming took 6 bases from V and 2 from J, leaving 17 bases between them. CDR3 nucleotide sequence: TGTGCCAGCAGGACCTACCGGGGACAAACCTACGAGCAGTACTTC. Residues: CASRTYRGQTYEQYF.

This sequence joins TRBV14 and TRBJ2-6, with 7 bases fitting TRBD2. The length of the CDR3 is 16 residues. V shed 1 base, J shed 2 bases, and the junction held 2 bases outside the gene matches. The V gene's germline CDR1 is SGHDN and CDR2 FVKESK. The CDR3 DNA reads as TGTGCCAGCAGCCAAGGCGCGGGAGCTGGGGCCAACGTCCTGACTTTC. It specifies CASSQGAGAGANVLTF.

To note about this clonotype: A junction boundary mismatches the germline segment, possibly from a read error. The chain recombines TRBV4-2 with TRBJ2-5, with TRBD2 as a possible D gene (7 bases). Germline loops: CDR1 LGHNA, CDR2 YNFKEQ. The CDR3 length is 15 residues. CDR3: CASGQERGAQETQYF. In nucleotides, the CDR3 is TGTGCCAGCGGCCAAGAACGGGGGGCGCAAGAGACCCAGTACTTC.

The chain couples TRBV5-1 to TRBJ2-7; 9 bases agree with TRBD1. Trimming cost V 4 bases and J 1 base; bases outside gene matches: 15. Germline V gene sequence: CDR1 SGHRS, CDR2 YFSETQ. The CDR3 has 18 amino acids. The CDR3 is CASSLIWGGQGASYEQYF. The DNA for the CDR3 is TGCGCCAGCAGCCTAATTTGGGGGGGACAGGGAGCTTCCTACGAGCAGTACTTC. The full variable domain, in which reference TRBV5-1 and TRBJ2-7 provide the parts outside the CDR3, is KAGVTQTPRYLIKTRGQQVTLSCSPISGHRSVSWYQQTPGQGLQFLFEYFSETQRNKGNFPGRFSGRQFSNSRSEMNVSTLELGDSALYLCASSLIWGGQGASYEQYFGPGTRLTVT.